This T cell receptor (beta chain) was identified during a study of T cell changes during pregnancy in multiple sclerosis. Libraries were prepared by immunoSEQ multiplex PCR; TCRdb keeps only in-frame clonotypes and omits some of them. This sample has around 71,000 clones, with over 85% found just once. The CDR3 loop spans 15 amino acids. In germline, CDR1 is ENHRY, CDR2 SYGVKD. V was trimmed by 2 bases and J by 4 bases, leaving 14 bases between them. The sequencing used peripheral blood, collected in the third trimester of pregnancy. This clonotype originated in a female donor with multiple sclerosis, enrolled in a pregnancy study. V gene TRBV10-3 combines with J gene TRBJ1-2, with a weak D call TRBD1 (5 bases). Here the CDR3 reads CAISEPLTTVYGYTF. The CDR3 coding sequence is TGTGCCATCAGTGAGCCTTTAACGACAGTCTATGGCTACACCTTC.